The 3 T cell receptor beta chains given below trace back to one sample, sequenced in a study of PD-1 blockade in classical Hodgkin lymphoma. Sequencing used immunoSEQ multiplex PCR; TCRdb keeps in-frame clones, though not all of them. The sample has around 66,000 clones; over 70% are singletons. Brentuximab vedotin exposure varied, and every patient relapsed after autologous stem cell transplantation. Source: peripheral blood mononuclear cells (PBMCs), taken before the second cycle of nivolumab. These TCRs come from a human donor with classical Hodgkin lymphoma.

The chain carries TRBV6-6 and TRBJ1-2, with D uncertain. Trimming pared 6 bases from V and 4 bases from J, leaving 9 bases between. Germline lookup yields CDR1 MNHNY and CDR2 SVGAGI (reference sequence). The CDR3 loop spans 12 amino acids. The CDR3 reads CASSGRVYGYTF. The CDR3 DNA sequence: TGTGCCAGCAGCGGACGGGTCTATGGCTACACCTTC.

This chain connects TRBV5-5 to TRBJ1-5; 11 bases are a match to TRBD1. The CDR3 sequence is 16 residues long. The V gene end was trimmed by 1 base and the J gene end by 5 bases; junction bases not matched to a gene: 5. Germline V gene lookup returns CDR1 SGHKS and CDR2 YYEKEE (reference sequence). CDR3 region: CASSLRTGGSYQPQHF. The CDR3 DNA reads TGTGCCAGCAGCTTGAGGACAGGGGGCAGCTATCAGCCCCAGCATTTT. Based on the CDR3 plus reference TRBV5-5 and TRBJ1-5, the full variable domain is DAGVTQSPTHLIKTRGQQVTLRCSPISGHKSVSWYQQVLGQGPQFIFQYYEKEERGRGNFPDRFSARQFPNYSSELNVNALLLGDSALYLCASSLRTGGSYQPQHFGDGTRLSIL.

The CDR3, as DNA: TGTGCCAGCTCACCGACCGGTGGCACTGAAGCTTTCTTT. It specifies CASSPTGGTEAFF. The chain is built from TRBV18 and TRBJ1-1; the D is unclear. Germline loops: CDR1 KGHSH, CDR2 LQKENI. Trimming removed 3 bases from V and 4 bases from J, with 9 bases in between. The CDR3 has 13 residues.